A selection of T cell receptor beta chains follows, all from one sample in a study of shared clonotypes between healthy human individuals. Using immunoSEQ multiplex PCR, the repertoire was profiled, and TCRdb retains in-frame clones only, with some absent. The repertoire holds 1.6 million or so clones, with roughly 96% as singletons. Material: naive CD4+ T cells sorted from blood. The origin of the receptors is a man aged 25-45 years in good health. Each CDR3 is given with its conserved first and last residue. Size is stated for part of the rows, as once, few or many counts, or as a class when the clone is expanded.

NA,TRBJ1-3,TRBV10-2,CASSESGGGRGIPNTIYF
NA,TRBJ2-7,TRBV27,CASSLVGTSGGYEQYF
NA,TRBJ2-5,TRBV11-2,CASSYRTSGIQETQYF
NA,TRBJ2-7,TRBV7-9,CASSKGPVAFGPYEQYF
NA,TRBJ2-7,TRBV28,CASSLAGDYEQYF
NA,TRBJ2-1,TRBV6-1,CASRLAGNEQFF
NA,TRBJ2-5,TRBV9,CASSVGPTGTEAETQYF
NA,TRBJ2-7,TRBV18,CASSPRRPYEQYF
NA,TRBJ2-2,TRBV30,CAWSVRRVGELFF
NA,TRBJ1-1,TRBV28,CASTTFRGGAEAFF
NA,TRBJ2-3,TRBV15,CATSGGTPDTQYF
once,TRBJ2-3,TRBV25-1,CASSGRGPTDTQYF
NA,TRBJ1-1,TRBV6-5,CASSYSSPSWTEAFF
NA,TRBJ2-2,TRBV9,CASSVGGGSGELFF
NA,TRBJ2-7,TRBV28,CASSLGGFEYF